This T cell receptor (beta chain) was identified in a study of blood T cell repertoires in COVID-19. Only one count was recorded for this clone. The assay was immunoSEQ multiplex PCR, and TCRdb's table has in-frame clones only and misses some. The table has 180,000 or so clones, 60% to 80% seen once. The germline gives CDR1 MNHEY, CDR2 SVGAGI. The V and J ends lost 5 bases and 4 bases respectively, with 14 bases between them. The CDR3 is 14 residues long. The clonotype originates from a man aged 60 to 75 who had been exposed to COVID-19. The sample consisted of PBMCs or T cells enriched from blood (not recorded which). The V gene is TRBV6-5, the J gene TRBJ1-1; no firm D call. This CDR3 reads CASSHGSIATEAFF. DNA for the CDR3: TGTGCCAGCAGTCACGGGTCAATAGCCACTGAAGCTTTCTTT.